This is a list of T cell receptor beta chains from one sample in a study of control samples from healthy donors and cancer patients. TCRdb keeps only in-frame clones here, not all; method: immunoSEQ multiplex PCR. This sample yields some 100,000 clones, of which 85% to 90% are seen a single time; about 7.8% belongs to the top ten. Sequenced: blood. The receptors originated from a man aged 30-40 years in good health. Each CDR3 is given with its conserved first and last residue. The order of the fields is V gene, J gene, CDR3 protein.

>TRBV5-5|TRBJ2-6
CASSPGQVRRANVLTF
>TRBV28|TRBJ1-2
CASRRQGVNYGYTF
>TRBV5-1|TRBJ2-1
CASSLGGSSYNEQFF
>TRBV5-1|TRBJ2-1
CASSLDLGSPYNEQFF
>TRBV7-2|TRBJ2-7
CASSSSGVQSYEQYF
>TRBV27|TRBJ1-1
CASSLRGSTEAFF
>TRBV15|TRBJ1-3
CATSRDDPRRDTIYSRDTIYF
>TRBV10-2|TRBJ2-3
CASSEVRWASYTQYF
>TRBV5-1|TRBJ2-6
CASTSPQGHLSGANVLTF
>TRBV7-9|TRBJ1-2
CASSLAGGAGGYTF
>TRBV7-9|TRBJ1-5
CASSLGGQPQHF